This T cell receptor (beta chain) is from a study of T cell repertoires in cytomegalovirus infection. Study-wide background: Public TCR beta signatures were indicative of both CMV infection and a matching HLA type.

Details on this clonotype: Its antigen is still unknown.

V lost 8 bases to trimming and J lost 1 base, with 11 bases between them. The CDR3 sequence is 13 residues long. Germline V gives CDR1 SGHVS, CDR2 FNYEAQ. Via MiXCR, TCRdb re-called the reads, giving one row per CDR3 protein. Among roughly 500,000 distinct CDR3 sequences listed, under 55% were seen once. Study results and limitations: What dominated the ex vivo response were HLA-C-restricted CMV-specific TCR beta clonotypes. Individuals carrying CMV plus the relevant HLA were identified by cumulative frequency of public TCR beta families.

This receptor was obtained from a human donor in good health (CMV status not recorded). Some clones in this sample may be carry-over from other donors' samples. The V gene is TRBV7-6, the J gene TRBJ2-5, with no clear D. The sample here was cultured PBMCs, taken from culture after CMV antigen stimulation. The CDR3 region has the DNA TGTGCCAGCGCACGGGCGGTCCAAGAGACCCAGTACTTC. This sequence encodes CASARAVQETQYF. Combining the CDR3 with reference TRBV7-6 and TRBJ2-5 gives the whole variable domain GAGVSQSPRYKVTKRGQDVALRCDPISGHVSLYWYRQALGQGPEFLTYFNYEAQQDKSGLPNDRFSAERPEGSISTLTIQRTEQRDSAMYRCASARAVQETQYFGPGTRLLVL.